This T cell receptor beta chain was observed in a study of shared clonotypes between healthy human individuals. Study information: CD4 naive cells filled three plates per donor, CD4 memory three, CD8 naive two and CD8 memory one. Points from the study as a whole: Against clonotypes common to all four donors, non-shared ones had lower generation probabilities.

Donors included only healthy HIV-negative adults lacking recent acute infections or vaccinations. Germline assignment: CDR1 MGHRA and CDR2 YSYEKL. This CDR3 comprises 17 residues. Losses at the gene ends were 5 bases for V and 2 bases for J; bases not matched to a gene: 8. In the case of this clone: Its target is unknown.

Sequencing was performed with immunoSEQ multiplex PCR; in TCRdb, only in-frame clones are kept and a portion is missing. The sample has about 2 million clones, roughly 95% seen once; the top ten hold 0.1% to 0.15%. The V call is TRBV4-1, the J call TRBJ2-3; 12 nucleotides agree with TRBD2. The sequence was obtained from a man aged 18 to 30 in good health. Sequencing input: naive CD4+ T cells sorted from blood. Subset meaning: CD45RA+ positively selected. As DNA, the CDR3 is TGCGCCAGCAGCTCCGCCCGGACTAGCGGGGTCACAGATACGCAGTATTTT. Translating it yields CASSSARTSGVTDTQYF.